This T cell receptor beta chain stems from a study of blood T cell repertoires in COVID-19. The wider study: COVID-19 samples collected from the United States, Italy and Spain covered acute and convalescent phases. The analysed material was cDNA or gDNA that came from T cells, B-cell-depleted T cells, or PBMCs.

Per the germline V gene, CDR1 is SGHRS and CDR2 is YFSETQ. The CDR3 is 13 amino acids. V lost 4 bases, J lost 3 bases, and 1 base stayed unmatched. Original processing notes: Reference gene primers were amplified, and this amplification served to estimate nucleated cell counts. Generated by immunoSEQ multiplex PCR, the TCRdb table keeps only in-frame clones and is missing some. The DNA gave D and trimming, while V, J and clone size come from that table. Of about 220,000 clones in the sample, around 82% were seen once. The specimen sequenced was peripheral blood. The sequence derives from a human donor in a cohort sampled during active COVID-19. The V call is TRBV5-1, the J call TRBJ2-3; 8 bases match TRBD1. The DNA of the CDR3 is TGCGCCAGCAGCCGGACAGGGACAGATACGCAGTATTTT. Translating it yields CASSRTGTDTQYF.